These 22 T cell receptor beta chains were sequenced from one sample in a study of T cells after yellow fever vaccination. TCRdb passed the 5' RACE reads through MiXCR, listing each CDR3 protein once. The sample carries 510,000 or so distinct CDR3 sequences, about 19% recorded once. This material consisted of PBMCs, taken 15 days after the yellow fever booster vaccination. Every receptor here comes from a man aged 25-45 years who received the YFV17D yellow fever vaccine.

This clonotype was seen more than once but under ten times. CDR3 DNA: TGTGCCAGCAGCTTAGATTTGAGGAACGAGCAGTACTTC. Amino acid sequence: CASSLDLRNEQYF. The chain uses TRBV7-8 and TRBJ2-7; D call uncertain. Trimming stripped 1 base from V and 5 bases from J, with 9 bases between. The CDR3 has 13 amino acids. Germline V gives CDR1 SGHVS, CDR2 FQNEAQ. Drawing the rest from reference TRBV7-8 and TRBJ2-7, the complete variable domain is GAGVSQSPRYKVAKRGQDVALRCDPISGHVSLFWYQQALGQGPEFLTYFQNEAQLDKSGLPSDRFFAERPEGSVSTLKIQRTQQEDSAVYLCASSLDLRNEQYFGPGTRLTVT.

The genes are TRBV9 and TRBJ2-1, with 9 positions matching TRBD2. CDR3 length: 16 amino acids. Germline values: CDR1 SGDLS, CDR2 YYNGEE. The trim removed 4 bases at V and 2 bases at J, leaving 7 bases unmatched. The CDR3 region has the DNA TGTGCCAGCAGCCCACCGAGGACTAGCGCCTACAATGAGCAGTTCTTC. Translation gives CASSPPRTSAYNEQFF.

The V gene is TRBV7-2, the J gene TRBJ1-5, with 7 bases lining up with TRBD1. Germline CDR1 SGHTA, CDR2 FQGNSA. The CDR3 has 16 amino acids. The V gene end was trimmed by 4 bases and the J gene end by 4 bases; junction bases not matched to a gene: 10. This CDR3 is CASSSKAGTANQPQHF. The CDR3 nucleotides read TGTGCCAGCAGCTCCAAAGCCGGGACAGCAAATCAGCCCCAGCATTTT.

This clonotype was seen once. The genes are TRBV12-3 or TRBV12-4 and TRBJ2-1, with a tentative D call TRBD2 (6 bases). CDR3 length: 15 residues. Trimming removed 6 bases at V and 7 bases at J, with 19 bases between. CDR3 nucleotides: TGTGCCAGCAGCCGAGTGGGAGGAGAAGGAAATGAGCAGTTCTTC. Protein sequence: CASSRVGGEGNEQFF.

This clonotype was picked up a small number of times. The chain combines TRBV12-5 with TRBJ1-2; D remains unclear. This CDR3 comprises 13 residues. V shed 5 bases and J shed 2 bases, with 9 bases lying between them. Germline V gene sequence: CDR1 LGHNT, CDR2 FRNRAP. The CDR3 coding sequence is TGTGCTAGTGGTGCCCAACGGAACTATGGCTACACCTTC. Translation: CASGAQRNYGYTF.

This clonotype has more than one count but fewer than ten. The chain links TRBV4-3 to TRBJ2-1, with TRBD2 identical over 7 bases. Trimming at V came to 0 bases and at J to 2 bases, leaving 10 bases not matched to a gene. CDR3 length: 18 residues. Per the germline V gene, CDR1 is LGHNA and CDR2 is YSLEER. The chain's CDR3 is CASSQDRNGREPYNEQFF. The DNA for the CDR3 is TGCGCCAGCAGCCAAGATCGAAACGGGCGGGAGCCCTACAATGAGCAGTTCTTC.

The V and J genes are TRBV7-9 and TRBJ2-7; TRBD1 or TRBD2 may be the D gene (5 bases each). The length of the CDR3 is 14 residues. The V gene lost 1 base and the J gene lost 4 bases, with 11 bases spanning the gap. From germline, CDR1 is SEHNR and CDR2 FQNEAQ (reference sequence). The CDR3 sequence: CASSLVGDRYEQYF. DNA for the CDR3: TGTGCCAGCAGCTTAGTGGGGGATAGATACGAGCAGTACTTC. The full variable domain, rest sourced from reference TRBV7-9 and TRBJ2-7, is DTGVSQNPRHKITKRGQNVTFRCDPISEHNRLYWYRQTLGQGPEFLTYFQNEAQLEKSRLLSDRFSAERPKGSFSTLEIQRTEQGDSAMYLCASSLVGDRYEQYFGPGTRLTVT.

This chain joins TRBV25-1 and TRBJ2-1; D may be TRBD2 (7 bases). Trimming removed 2 bases at V and 2 bases at J, with 22 bases between. Per germline, CDR1 MGHDK and CDR2 SYGVNS. The CDR3 covers 19 residues. The CDR3 spells CASSENRGVDRFTYNEQFF. CDR3 DNA sequence: TGTGCCAGCAGTGAAAATCGGGGGGTGGACAGATTCACCTACAATGAGCAGTTCTTC.

The chain couples TRBV7-3 to TRBJ2-1; D gene uncertain. This CDR3 is built from 12 residues. The germline V gene encodes CDR1 SGHTA and CDR2 FQGTGA. Trimming left V 2 bases short and J 8 bases short, with 7 bases between. As DNA, the CDR3 is TGTGCCAGCAGCTTATTCCCCCATGAGCAGTTCTTC. Its translation: CASSLFPHEQFF.

This clonotype was counted only a few times. The gene calls are TRBV20-1 and TRBJ2-7; D is possibly TRBD1 or TRBD2 (5 bases each). Germline V CDR1 and CDR2: DFQATT, SNEGSKA (reference sequence). The CDR3 contains 13 residues. The V end was cut by 5 bases, the J end by 2 bases, with 13 bases between. CDR3 bases: TGCAGTGCTTCCCCGGGGACCACCTACGAGCAGTACTTC. This sequence encodes CSASPGTTYEQYF.

This clonotype showed up just a few times. The chain recombines TRBV3-1 with TRBJ2-7, with TRBD2 identical over 11 bases. Germline V lookup: CDR1 LGHDT, CDR2 YNNKEL (reference sequence). This CDR3 has 16 amino acids. The V and J ends lost 1 base and 6 bases, in that order; junction bases with no gene match: 8. CDR3 nucleotides: TGTGCCAGCAGCCAAGCCGGCGTAGCGGGAGGGCCCGAGCAGTACTTC. As protein: CASSQAGVAGGPEQYF.

In this sample, this clonotype turned up a few times. CDR3 amino acids: CATSRAGTGDIQQFF. The CDR3 DNA sequence: TGTGCCACCAGCCGAGCCGGGACTGGAGACATTCAGCAGTTCTTC. This sequence joins TRBV24-1 and TRBJ2-1, with D possibly matching TRBD2 (6 bases). Between the trimmed V and J ends, which lost 7 bases and 11 bases, there was a span of 23 bases. From germline, CDR1 is KGHDR and CDR2 SFDVKD. The CDR3 length is 15 residues.

The rearrangement uses TRBV18 and TRBJ2-2; D gene ambiguous. The CDR3 has 11 residues. V shed 6 bases and J shed 8 bases, with 7 bases lying between them. In germline, CDR1 is KGHSH, CDR2 LQKENI. CDR3: CASSARGELFF. Written as DNA, the CDR3 is TGTGCCAGCTCGGCGCGAGGGGAGCTGTTTTTT. The full variable domain, completed using reference TRBV18 and TRBJ2-2, is NAGVMQNPRHLVRRRGQEARLRCSPMKGHSHVYWYRQLPEEGLKFMVYLQKENIIDESGMPKERFSAEFPKEGPSILRIQQVVRGDSAAYFCASSARGELFFGEGSRLTVL.

The chain uses TRBV7-2 and TRBJ2-3, with D perhaps matching TRBD1 or TRBD2 (6 bases each). The CDR3 is made up of 13 amino acids. Germline CDR1 reads SGHTA; CDR2 reads FQGNSA. V lost 6 bases and J 6 bases, leaving 13 bases between the germline ends. This CDR3 is CASRGRGGDTQYF. The CDR3 bases are TGTGCCAGCAGGGGGAGAGGGGGGGATACGCAGTATTTT.

J is TRBJ2-1 and V is TRBV20-1, with D hard to call. In germline, CDR1 is DFQATT, CDR2 SNEGSKA (reference sequence). The CDR3 loop spans 19 amino acids. V shed 0 bases and J shed 1 base, with 22 bases lying between them. This CDR3 reads CSARDRLKRALGSYNEQFF. CDR3 bases: TGCAGTGCTAGAGATCGACTTAAGAGAGCTTTGGGTTCCTACAATGAGCAGTTCTTC.

This clonotype was seen a handful of times. The chain links TRBV5-1 to TRBJ2-2, with D uncertain. V lost 0 bases, J lost 7 bases, and 10 bases lay in between. The germline V gene encodes CDR1 SGHRS and CDR2 YFSETQ. The CDR3 length is 14 residues. The CDR3 sequence is CASSLVVSGGELFF. The DNA for the CDR3 is TGCGCCAGCAGCTTGGTGGTGTCCGGCGGGGAGCTGTTTTTT.

The table lists this clonotype with a count of one. V usage is TRBV20-1 and J usage is TRBJ2-1, with D perhaps TRBD1 or TRBD2 (5 bases each). Trimming took off 3 bases at V and 8 bases at J, with 20 bases between the two ends. CDR3 length: 15 amino acids. Germline loops: CDR1 DFQATT, CDR2 SNEGSKA (reference sequence). The CDR3 is CSASGNAKGVDEQFF. CDR3 sequence (DNA): TGCAGTGCTAGCGGGAACGCCAAAGGGGTTGATGAGCAGTTCTTC.

The chain combines TRBV6-1 with TRBJ2-3; the match to TRBD2 covers 9 bases. CDR3 size: 15 residues. Germline values: CDR1 MNHNS, CDR2 SASEGT. V shed 10 bases and J 5 bases; nucleotides not matched to a gene: 13. The CDR3 loop is CATRPAGGPQDTQYF. CDR3 bases: TGTGCCACCCGCCCGGCGGGAGGGCCGCAAGATACGCAGTATTTT.

This clonotype was seen only once. The rearrangement uses TRBV4-3 and TRBJ2-1, with D perhaps matching TRBD1 (6 bases). Germline loops: CDR1 LGHNA, CDR2 YSLEER. CDR3 length: 15 amino acids. The germline V and J ends were trimmed by 5 bases and 2 bases, with 13 bases remaining between them. CDR3 loop: CASSFYRDTYNEQFF. DNA for the CDR3: TGCGCCAGCAGCTTCTACAGGGACACCTACAATGAGCAGTTCTTC.

In this sample, this clonotype turned up a few times. V gene TRBV18 combines with J gene TRBJ1-3, with D unresolved. Germline loops: CDR1 KGHSH, CDR2 LQKENI. The CDR3 spans 14 residues. The V end lost 0 bases, the J end lost 9 bases, and 12 bases lay between the germline ends. The CDR3 spells CASSPPNMWATIYF. The CDR3 bases are TGTGCCAGCTCACCACCCAACATGTGGGCCACCATATATTTT.

In its sample, this clonotype was seen many times. The chain combines TRBV7-9 with TRBJ1-2; unclear D gene. CDR3 length: 13 amino acids. V gave up 5 bases and J gave up 3 bases, with 10 bases separating them. The germline CDR1 and CDR2 sequences are SEHNR and FQNEAQ (reference sequence). CDR3 DNA sequence: TGTGCCAGCAGCGGTGAGAGGGACTATGGCTACACCTTC. The encoded protein is CASSGERDYGYTF.

The chain carries TRBV20-1 and TRBJ2-1; no definite D call. Trimming removed 0 bases at V and 8 bases at J, with 5 bases between. The germline V gene encodes CDR1 DFQATT and CDR2 SNEGSKA (reference sequence). The CDR3 contains 11 residues. The CDR3 DNA reads TGCAGTGCTAGAGAGCACCATGAGCAGTTCTTC. It is translated as CSAREHHEQFF.